The rows below give T cell receptor beta chains drawn from one sample of a study of immune heterogeneity within non-small cell lung tumors. TCRdb analysed the multiplex PCR reads with MiXCR anew, one entry per CDR3 protein. The repertoire holds roughly 2,600 distinct CDR3 sequences, roughly 40% seen once, with about a fifth in the top ten. Input material: lung tumor tissue. Every receptor here comes from a woman aged 45 to 65 with non-small cell lung cancer. The CDR3 runs from the conserved cysteine through the conserved F or W. Each record gives: CDR3 DNA, CDR3 protein, clone size, J gene, V gene, D gene. D genes are given only for firm matches. Clone sizes are given selectively: once, few, many, or a class where the clone is expanded.

CDR3nt: TGTGCCAGCAGTGCAGGTGCGGGGATAAAACTGTTTTTT
CDR3aa: CASSAGAGIKLFF
abundance: medium-sized
j_gene: TRBJ1-4
v_gene: TRBV25-1
d_gene: -

CDR3nt: TGTGCCAGTACTCCTTCTGGGACAGGAATGGTGGAGCAGTACTTC
CDR3aa: CASTPSGTGMVEQYF
abundance: medium-sized
j_gene: TRBJ2-7
v_gene: TRBV19
d_gene: TRBD1

CDR3nt: TGTGCCAGCAGCCCAGCGGGGTACTCCTACGAGCAGTACTTC
CDR3aa: CASSPAGYSYEQYF
abundance: -
j_gene: TRBJ2-7
v_gene: TRBV7-2
d_gene: TRBD2

CDR3nt: TGTGCCAGTAGTATAGGACTTGGACAGCCTAACACTGAAGCTTTCTTT
CDR3aa: CASSIGLGQPNTEAFF
abundance: medium-sized
j_gene: TRBJ1-1
v_gene: TRBV19
d_gene: -

CDR3nt: TGCAGTGCTAAAGCAGGGTATCAGCCCCAGCATTTT
CDR3aa: CSAKAGYQPQHF
abundance: medium-sized
j_gene: TRBJ1-5
v_gene: TRBV20-1
d_gene: -

CDR3nt: TGTGCCTGGAGTCTAGAAAGCTCCTATAATTCACCCCTCCACTTT
CDR3aa: CAWSLESSYNSPLHF
abundance: few
j_gene: TRBJ1-6
v_gene: TRBV30
d_gene: -

CDR3nt: TGTGCCAGCAGCCGGGCCCCATCGGGCACCGGGGAGCTGTTTTTT
CDR3aa: CASSRAPSGTGELFF
abundance: medium-sized
j_gene: TRBJ2-2
v_gene: TRBV5-8
d_gene: -

CDR3nt: TGTGCCAGCATGCAGACAGCGGGCTTGTCCCATGAGCAGTTCTTC
CDR3aa: CASMQTAGLSHEQFF
abundance: -
j_gene: TRBJ2-1
v_gene: TRBV6-2/TRBV6-3
d_gene: -

CDR3nt: TGTGCCTGGGATGGACTAGCGGGAGAATCATCAGATACGCAGTATTTT
CDR3aa: CAWDGLAGESSDTQYF
abundance: large
j_gene: TRBJ2-3
v_gene: TRBV30
d_gene: TRBD2

CDR3nt: TGTGCCAGCACCAGACTCGCTAGCGGGCGTTCCTACGAGCAGTACTTC
CDR3aa: CASTRLASGRSYEQYF
abundance: -
j_gene: TRBJ2-7
v_gene: TRBV6-5
d_gene: TRBD2

CDR3nt: TGTGCCAGCAGTCGGGCGGGAGGGCCGCTACCAGATACGCAGTATTTT
CDR3aa: CASSRAGGPLPDTQYF
abundance: -
j_gene: TRBJ2-3
v_gene: TRBV27
d_gene: TRBD2

CDR3nt: TGTGCCAGCAGCGTAGGACTACCCTACAATGAGCAGTTCTTC
CDR3aa: CASSVGLPYNEQFF
abundance: -
j_gene: TRBJ2-1
v_gene: TRBV9
d_gene: -

CDR3nt: TGTGCCAGCAGCTTATTTCGGACAGGGGGGGAAGCTTTCTTT
CDR3aa: CASSLFRTGGEAFF
abundance: medium-sized
j_gene: TRBJ1-1
v_gene: TRBV11-2
d_gene: TRBD1

CDR3nt: TGTGCCAGCTCACCTGCAACAGGGGCTGGAAACACCATATATTTT
CDR3aa: CASSPATGAGNTIYF
abundance: medium-sized
j_gene: TRBJ1-3
v_gene: TRBV18
d_gene: TRBD1

CDR3nt: TGTGCCACCAGTGATTTAGCACAGAACAATGAGCAGTTCTTC
CDR3aa: CATSDLAQNNEQFF
abundance: medium-sized
j_gene: TRBJ2-1
v_gene: TRBV24-1
d_gene: -

CDR3nt: TGTGCTAGCAGCTTATGGGACTCAGAATCCTATAATTCACCCCTCCACTTT
CDR3aa: CASSLWDSESYNSPLHF
abundance: medium-sized
j_gene: TRBJ1-6
v_gene: TRBV7-7
d_gene: -

CDR3nt: TGTGCCAGCAACTTAGGGGGGGCAGGGACTGAAGCTTTCTTT
CDR3aa: CASNLGGAGTEAFF
abundance: -
j_gene: TRBJ1-1
v_gene: TRBV28
d_gene: -

CDR3nt: TGTGCCAGTAGCCATGCGGAGACCCAGTACTTC
CDR3aa: CASSHAETQYF
abundance: medium-sized
j_gene: TRBJ2-5
v_gene: TRBV19
d_gene: -

CDR3nt: TGCGCCAGCCAGGAAGGGGGCTTCGGAAATGAAAAACTGTTTTTT
CDR3aa: CASQEGGFGNEKLFF
abundance: large
j_gene: TRBJ1-4
v_gene: TRBV4-1
d_gene: TRBD1

CDR3nt: TGTGCCAGCAGCTTATTTTTGGACGAGCAGTACTTC
CDR3aa: CASSLFLDEQYF
abundance: large
j_gene: TRBJ2-7
v_gene: TRBV7-8
d_gene: -

CDR3nt: TGTGCCAGCAGCTTAGATGTGGGTACTGAAGCTTTCTTT
CDR3aa: CASSLDVGTEAFF
abundance: medium-sized
j_gene: TRBJ1-1
v_gene: TRBV7-9
d_gene: -